The clone carrying this TCR beta chain showed up many times. The antigen is not known. This sample is part of a study of T-cell reconstitution after alpha-beta-depleted transplantation in children. General study points: Expanded graft clones, several hundred of them, were reportedly the source of alpha-beta T cells about two months after transplant. Certain patients had high TCRbeta diversity at day 60, and it came from recipient T cells and thymic progenitors that survived. T-cell counts and diversity at one year following transplant were attributed mainly to newly produced T cells.

A library of TCRbeta sequences, prepared with unique molecular identifiers, was generated. Via MiXCR, TCRdb re-called the PCR reads, giving one row per CDR3 protein. The sample holds roughly 30,000 distinct CDR3 sequences; roughly 6.7% are singletons and the top ten take over 20%. The CDR3 loop spans 11 amino acids. The V and J ends lost 3 bases and 7 bases respectively, with 6 bases between them. Germline CDR1 DFQATT, CDR2 SNEGSKA (reference sequence). The specimen was peripheral blood, collected 60 days after TCRalphabeta/CD19-depleted stem cell transplant. This chain connects TRBV20-1 to TRBJ2-2; tentative D call: TRBD1 (5 bases). The sequence was obtained from a child under two years old who had a stem cell transplant for acute myeloid leukemia, so the T cells may come from the graft donor. The CDR3 nucleotides are TGCAGTGCTAGCACAGGCGGGGAGCTGTTTTTT. Translating gives CSASTGGELFF.